This T cell receptor beta chain was profiled in a study of post-analysis software for immune sequencing data. Notes on this clonotype: Its antigen remains unidentified.

Notes on the study in general: The study found TRBV5-6, TRBV5-1 and TRBV20-1 among about five TRBV segments more frequent in patients than controls. Comparison with controls showed significantly lower normalized Chao1 diversity in multiple sclerosis patients.

The CDR3 is made up of 14 amino acids. The ends were cut back, 2 bases at V and 5 bases at J, with 10 bases in the middle. Sequencing libraries made from TCR beta cDNA carried unique molecular identifiers. A population of about 0.85 to 11 million T cells gave rise to roughly 0.5 million cDNA molecules. TCRdb re-called the PCR reads with MiXCR, one entry per CDR3 protein. The sample lists about 200,000 distinct CDR3 sequences, approximately 28% occurring once. Specimen: blood. The receptor was derived from a girl between 2 and 17 years old with multiple sclerosis. This sequence joins TRBV12-3 or TRBV12-4 and TRBJ1-5, with D maybe TRBD1 (5 bases). The CDR3 loop is CASSLWQGDQPQHF. CDR3 DNA sequence: TGTGCCAGCAGTTTATGGCAGGGCGATCAGCCCCAGCATTTT.